One TCR beta chain is described in this entry. In the same sample, other DNA sequences code for this CDR3. Trimming pared 5 bases from V and 3 bases from J, leaving 8 bases between. CDR3 length: 12 amino acids. Germline CDR1 is LNHDA and CDR2 is SQIVND (reference sequence). Sequenced by immunoSEQ multiplex PCR; TCRdb stores in-frame clones only, minus some. Among around 60,000 clones listed, roughly 94% were seen once. These data are taken from a study of T cell changes during pregnancy in multiple sclerosis. The rearrangement joins TRBV19 to TRBJ2-7, with D perhaps matching TRBD1 (6 bases). This receptor was obtained from a female donor with multiple sclerosis, enrolled in a pregnancy study. The sample consisted of CD8+ T cells from peripheral blood mononuclear cells, taken in the third trimester of pregnancy. CDR3 sequence: CASSADSYEQYF. DNA of the CDR3: TGTGCCAGTAGTGCGGACAGCTACGAGCAGTACTTC.